The 4 T cell receptor beta chains below all came from one sample that was sequenced in a study of T cell clonality in common variable immunodeficiency. Here immunoSEQ multiplex PCR was the method, and the copy in TCRdb shows in-frame clones only, minus some. The data show more than 55,000 clones, with none appearing a single time. Sequenced material: peripheral blood mononuclear cells. These receptors all come from a person aged 18-70 years in good health.

This clone showed up many times. At one boundary the junction diverges from the germline segment, which might be a read error. The read gets to within 3 residues of the CDR3 end, and the germline J gene fills in the rest. V usage is TRBV5-1 and J usage is TRBJ2-3; no clear D gene. This CDR3 has 14 residues. Germline V gene lookup returns CDR1 SGHRS and CDR2 YFSETQ. CDR3 DNA (partial): TGCGCCAGCAGTTTGGACGGCGGCAATCAGCCG. It translates to CASSLDGGNQP. The CDR3 reads in full as CASSLDGGNQPQYF.

This clone has at least ten counts. Partial CDR3 DNA: TGTGCCTGGAGTGTATCCCGGTACGAAAAG. It yields the protein CAWSVSRYEK. The complete CDR3 sequence is CAWSVSRYEKLFF. This chain uses TRBV30 with TRBJ2-2; D call uncertain. The CDR3 end is not reached by the read, which stops 3 residues before it; the germline J gene fills it in. The CDR3 loop spans 13 amino acids. Germline lookup yields CDR1 GTSNPN and CDR2 SVGIG (reference sequence).

The sample holds many counts of this clone. The read ends 3 residues shy of where the CDR3 ends; the end is completed using the germline J gene. The chain has TRBV7-2 and TRBJ2-3; 10 bases fit TRBD2. Germline V lookup: CDR1 SGHTA, CDR2 FQGNSA. V trimming: 3 bases; J trimming: 4 bases; junction bases outside the gene matches: 4. This CDR3 is 15 amino acids long. The CDR3 loop is CASSFLAGASDTQYF. CDR3 DNA, as far as it was read: TGTGCCAGCAGCTTCCTAGCGGGGGCTTCAGATACG.

Ten or more counts support this clone. The read stops 3 residues short of the end of the CDR3; the missing end is completed from the germline J gene. The V gene is TRBV6-2 or TRBV6-3, the J gene TRBJ2-7, with TRBD1 matching over 7 bases. The trim removed 3 bases at V and 6 bases at J, leaving 8 bases unmatched. Germline V lookup: CDR1 MNHEY, CDR2 SVGEGT. The CDR3 loop spans 14 amino acids. This CDR3 reads CASSYSGDSIEQYF. The part of the CDR3 DNA that was read is TGTGCCAGCAGTTATTCCGGGGACAGTATCGAG.